These T cell receptor beta chains were read from a single sample in a study of regulatory T cells in long-lasting Graves disease. TCRdb independently ran MiXCR on the multiplex PCR reads; one entry per CDR3 protein. The sample contains a few hundred thousand distinct CDR3 sequences, around 19% of which appear only once. This sample also belongs to another study, concerning T cells in Graves' hyperthyroidism and ophthalmopathy.

The material sequenced was peripheral blood mononuclear cells (PBMCs), taken at new diagnosis, from a patient treated with antithyroid drugs. These receptors came from a woman aged 25 to 39 with Graves disease. Both conserved end residues are part of each CDR3. The D gene is left open where the match is weak. Expanded clones are given a class, and other clones once, few, many or no size at all.

CASSSPLLTGVNYGYTF	TGTGCCAGCAGCTCGCCCCTTTTGACAGGGGTTAACTATGGCTACACCTTC	17	TRBD1	many	TRBV7-9	TRBJ1-2
CATGGGDSGYTF	TGTGCCACCGGAGGGGGGGATTCTGGCTACACCTTC	12	.	many	TRBV10-3	TRBJ1-2
CASGLVRDRGGDTQYF	TGTGCTAGTGGTTTGGTCCGGGACAGGGGTGGGGATACGCAGTATTTT	16	TRBD1	many	TRBV12-5	TRBJ2-3
CASSQEGPEAFF	TGTGCCAGCAGCCAAGAAGGTCCTGAAGCTTTCTTT	12	.	many	TRBV3-1	TRBJ1-1
CASSLTGTTNEKLFF	TGTGCCAGCAGCCTAACGGGGACAACTAATGAAAAACTGTTTTTT	15	.	many	TRBV7-8	TRBJ1-4
CSGAQGNTEAFF	TGCAGCGGGGCACAGGGGAACACTGAAGCTTTCTTT	12	.	many	TRBV29-1	TRBJ1-1
CASSPGRKETQYF	TGTGCCAGCAGCCCGGGACGGAAAGAGACCCAGTACTTC	13	.	many	TRBV6-2/TRBV6-3	TRBJ2-5
CASRGRTSTDTQYF	TGTGCCAGCAGGGGACGGACTAGCACAGATACGCAGTATTTT	14	.	many	TRBV7-3	TRBJ2-3
CASSRTPTTSTDTQYF	TGCGCCAGCAGCCGGACCCCGACAACTAGCACAGATACGCAGTATTTT	16	.	.	TRBV4-1	TRBJ2-3
CASSSSLYVSATQYF	TGTGCCAGCAGTTCCTCTCTCTACGTGTCAGCTACGCAGTATTTT	15	.	many	TRBV28	TRBJ2-3
CASSQTEYLLYNEQFF	TGCGCCAGCAGCCAAACAGAATACCTGCTTTACAATGAGCAGTTCTTC	16	.	many	TRBV4-1	TRBJ2-1
CSAGTGANQPQHF	TGCAGTGCTGGGACAGGGGCCAATCAGCCCCAGCATTTT	13	TRBD1	many	TRBV20-1	TRBJ1-5
CATRLAKNIQYF	TGTGCCACCCGCCTAGCCAAAAACATTCAGTACTTC	12	.	many	TRBV28	TRBJ2-4
CASGWVQGEVTGELFF	TGTGCTAGTGGTTGGGTCCAGGGGGAAGTCACCGGGGAGCTGTTTTTT	16	TRBD1	many	TRBV12-5	TRBJ2-2
CASSAQGYGSIQYF	TGTGCCAGCAGCGCCCAGGGGTATGGGTCCATTCAGTACTTC	14	.	few	TRBV9	TRBJ2-4
CSARESTRITYEQCF	TGCAGTGCTAGAGAGTCGACTAGAATAACCTACGAGCAGTGCTTC	15	.	many	TRBV20-1	TRBJ2-7
CASGDLSSGNTIYF	TGTGCCAGTGGGGACCTCAGCTCTGGAAACACCATATATTTT	14	.	few	TRBV19	TRBJ1-3
CASSLAAPQGSTEAFF	TGTGCCAGCAGCTTAGCAGCCCCTCAGGGCAGCACTGAAGCTTTCTTT	16	.	many	TRBV7-2	TRBJ1-1
CASKGTGRTEAFF	TGTGCCAGTAAAGGGACAGGGAGAACTGAAGCTTTCTTT	13	TRBD1	many	TRBV11-3	TRBJ1-1
CASIRREHEQYF	TGTGCCAGCATTAGGCGGGAGCACGAGCAGTACTTC	12	TRBD2	many	TRBV6-1	TRBJ2-7
CAIRPGRSATEAFF	TGTGCCATCAGGCCAGGAAGGTCAGCCACTGAAGCTTTCTTT	14	.	many	TRBV10-3	TRBJ1-1
CASSLARGNEQFF	TGTGCCAGCAGCTTAGCGCGGGGTAATGAGCAGTTCTTC	13	.	many	TRBV7-9	TRBJ2-1
CASSTSSGGGYEQFF	TGTGCCAGCAGCACCTCTAGCGGGGGGGGCTATGAGCAGTTCTTC	15	TRBD2	many	TRBV7-3	TRBJ2-1